Following are 24 T cell receptor beta chains from one sample sequenced in a study of blood T cell repertoires in COVID-19. Method: immunoSEQ multiplex PCR; TCRdb's copy keeps in-frame clones and lacks some. The sample includes hundreds of thousands of clones, more than 85% of them seen just once. Sequencing was done on a sample of peripheral blood. Receptors originate from a man aged 35 to 55 with acute or convalescent COVID-19.

The V and J genes are TRBV11-2 and TRBJ1-2; D ambiguous. Between the trimmed V and J ends, which lost 5 bases and 6 bases, there was a span of 16 bases. CDR3 length: 14 amino acids. Germline CDR1 and CDR2: SGHAT and FQNNGV. CDR3 nucleotide sequence: TGTGCCAGCAGCCCCACCGGGAATTACAATGGCTACACCTTC. This translates into CASSPTGNYNGYTF.

V and J are TRBV12-3 or TRBV12-4 and TRBJ2-7; tentative D call: TRBD1 (5 bases). V was clipped by 7 bases and J by 2 bases, with 12 bases between them. The CDR3 runs 13 residues. The CDR3 coding sequence is TGTGCCAGCAATCCACAGGATCCCTACGAGCAGTACTTC. This codes for CASNPQDPYEQYF.

This clone was observed a single time. The chain couples TRBV6-1 to TRBJ1-1; the D gene is possibly TRBD1 (5 bases). Looked up from germline, CDR1 is MNHNS and CDR2 is SASEGT. The CDR3 extends over 12 amino acids. Between the trimmed V and J ends, which lost 6 bases and 3 bases, there was a span of 8 bases. DNA for the CDR3: TGTGCCAGCAGCTGGACATACACTGAAGCTTTCTTT. Its translation: CASSWTYTEAFF.

The chain joins TRBV6-5 to TRBJ1-6, with D possibly being TRBD1 (6 bases). The CDR3 sequence is 15 residues long. V lost 0 bases, J lost 6 bases, and 9 bases lay in between. CDR1 and CDR2 (germline): MNHEY, SVGAGI. The DNA for the CDR3 is TGTGCCAGCAGTTACTCGCAGGGGTCTAATTCACCCCTCCACTTT. Translated, it gives CASSYSQGSNSPLHF.

The chain combines TRBV6-5 with TRBJ2-7, with 10 nucleotides matching TRBD2. The length of the CDR3 is 14 residues. Per the germline V gene, CDR1 is MNHEY and CDR2 is SVGAGI. Trimming at V came to 5 bases and at J to 4 bases, leaving 5 bases not matched to a gene. Here the CDR3 DNA reads TGTGCCAGCAGTCTAGCGGGGGTAGTATACGAGCAGTACTTC. Encoded protein: CASSLAGVVYEQYF.

The chain recombines TRBV11-3 with TRBJ2-7; TRBD2 is a possible D gene (5 bases). This CDR3 is built from 15 residues. The germline CDR1 and CDR2 sequences are SGHNT and YENEEA. Between the trimmed V and J ends, which lost 1 base and 0 bases, there was a span of 10 bases. The CDR3 is CASSLGVGASYEQYF. The CDR3 nucleotides are TGTGCCAGCAGCTTAGGAGTGGGAGCCTCCTACGAGCAGTACTTC.

The V and J genes are TRBV7-9 and TRBJ1-1, with unresolved D. The CDR3 has 14 residues. CDR1 is SEHNR and CDR2 is FQNEAQ in the germline V gene (reference sequence). With 5 bases removed from V and 7 bases from J, the gap between germline ends came to 17 bases. CDR3 in amino acids: CASSLHSRFDEAFF. The CDR3 nucleotides read TGTGCCAGCAGCCTTCACTCCAGGTTCGATGAAGCTTTCTTT.

The V call is TRBV20-1, the J call TRBJ2-7; tentatively, D is TRBD1 (6 bases). The V end was cut by 3 bases, the J end by 6 bases, with 24 bases between. This CDR3 comprises 16 residues. In germline, CDR1 is DFQATT, CDR2 SNEGSKA (reference sequence). The CDR3 nucleotides read TGCAGTGCTAGTAGGCAGGGGTCCTGGGGGCCCATCGAGCAGTACTTC. It encodes CSASRQGSWGPIEQYF.

V gene TRBV6-6 combines with J gene TRBJ1-2, with 8 bases lining up with TRBD1. Germline-derived CDR1 and CDR2 are MNHNY and SVGAGI (reference sequence). CDR3 length: 15 amino acids. V lost 4 bases to trimming and J lost 2 bases; unmatched junction nucleotides: 6. CDR3 nucleotides: TGTGCCAGCAGTTCCTCGTGGACAGGGAACTATGGCTACACCTTC. It codes for CASSSSWTGNYGYTF.

In DNA, the CDR3 is TGTGCCAGCAGCCCGTCCTACGAGCAGTACTTC. This translates into CASSPSYEQYF. This chain joins TRBV25-1 and TRBJ2-7; D not certain. From germline, CDR1 is MGHDK and CDR2 SYGVNS. CDR3 length equals 11 residues. The V end lost 6 bases, the J end lost 1 base, and 4 bases lay between the germline ends.

The chain uses TRBV27 and TRBJ1-5; D remains ambiguous. This CDR3 contains 13 residues. Deletions cut 5 bases from V and 0 bases from J, with 5 bases between. Germline V lookup: CDR1 MNHEY, CDR2 SMNVEV (reference sequence). The CDR3 coding sequence is TGTGCCAGCAGTCCAGTTAGCAATCAGCCCCAGCATTTT. Translation: CASSPVSNQPQHF.

A remark on this clone: Relative to the germline gene, one junction end is altered; a read error may explain this. The rearrangement joins TRBV2 to TRBJ2-7, with 12 bases fitting TRBD2. Germline V lookup: CDR1 SNHLY, CDR2 FYNNEI. There are 14 residues in the CDR3. In DNA, the CDR3 is TGTGCCAGCAGGGAAGGACTAGCGGGGTACGAGCAGTACTTC. It is translated as CASREGLAGYEQYF.

The V call is TRBV19, the J call TRBJ1-1; D is perhaps TRBD1 (6 bases). Germline lookup yields CDR1 LNHDA and CDR2 SQIVND (reference sequence). CDR3 length equals 14 residues. The V end lost 7 bases, the J end lost 0 bases, and 12 bases lay between the germline ends. The CDR3 protein is CASTPEGVNTEAFF. DNA of the CDR3: TGTGCCAGTACCCCCGAGGGGGTGAACACTGAAGCTTTCTTT. The variable domain in full, with the rest retrieved from reference TRBV19 and TRBJ1-1, is DGGITQSPKYLFRKEGQNVTLSCEQNLNHDAMYWYRQDPGQGLRLIYYSQIVNDFQKGDIAEGYSVSREKKESFPLTVTSAQKNPTAFYLCASTPEGVNTEAFFGQGTRLTVV.

The chain has TRBV9 and TRBJ2-2, with TRBD1 as a possible D gene (6 bases). Germline V gene lookup returns CDR1 SGDLS and CDR2 YYNGEE. The CDR3 is 17 residues long. V was clipped by 4 bases and J by 2 bases, with 18 bases between them. Here the CDR3 DNA reads TGTGCCAGCAGCCTATTCGGGACACCACGAAACACCGGGGAGCTGTTTTTT. It specifies CASSLFGTPRNTGELFF.

The J gene is TRBJ2-7, the V gene TRBV7-2; tentatively, D is TRBD1 (5 bases). Germline values: CDR1 SGHTA, CDR2 FQGNSA. This CDR3 spans 15 amino acids. V shed 3 bases and J shed 4 bases, with 16 bases lying between them. The CDR3 bases are TGTGCCAGCAGCTTTACGAAGGGCAGGGATTACGAGCAGTACTTC. This gives the protein CASSFTKGRDYEQYF.

V and J are TRBV2 and TRBJ1-5; 10 bases match TRBD1. The V gene end was trimmed by 7 bases and the J gene end by 4 bases; junction bases not matched to a gene: 4. CDR3 length equals 14 residues. From germline, CDR1 is SNHLY and CDR2 FYNNEI. The CDR3 here is CASTQDRGNQPQHF. The CDR3 region has the DNA TGTGCCAGCACCCAGGACAGGGGGAATCAGCCCCAGCATTTT.

The rearrangement joins TRBV6-1 to TRBJ2-7; TRBD1 is a possible D gene (7 bases). V dropped 2 bases and J dropped 5 bases, with 19 bases sitting between them. Germline CDR1 reads MNHNS; CDR2 reads SASEGT. The CDR3 has 16 residues. Written as DNA, the CDR3 is TGTGCCAGCAGTGAACAAGGCAGGGGGGTGCCGGACGAGCAGTACTTC. Its translation: CASSEQGRGVPDEQYF.

The CDR3 nucleotides read TGTGCCTGGGCTCGACCGGGGGCAGGGGGCCTCGACGGGGTCGAGCCCCAGCATTTT. This translates into CAWARPGAGGLDGVEPQHF. V gene TRBV30 combines with J gene TRBJ1-5, with TRBD1 identical over 8 bases. CDR1 is GTSNPN and CDR2 is SVGIG in the germline V gene (reference sequence). V lost 5 bases, J lost 8 bases, and 26 bases stayed unmatched. This CDR3 spans 19 amino acids.

CDR3 region: CASSLGQEYNSPLHF. CDR3 DNA sequence: TGTGCCAGCAGCCTGGGACAGGAATATAATTCACCCCTCCACTTT. The chain has TRBV7-9 and TRBJ1-6, with 8 bases identical to TRBD1. Germline trimming cut 5 bases from V and 4 bases from J; bases unmatched to any gene: 4. Germline assignment: CDR1 SEHNR and CDR2 FQNEAQ (reference sequence). This CDR3 has 15 residues.

The chain has TRBV28 and TRBJ2-7; no definite D call. Trimming pared 5 bases from V and 0 bases from J, leaving 5 bases between. This CDR3 spans 12 amino acids. CDR1 is MDHEN and CDR2 is SYDVKM in the germline V gene. CDR3 amino acids: CASSLSSYEQYF. CDR3 DNA sequence: TGTGCCAGCAGTCTGAGCTCCTACGAGCAGTACTTC.

The rearrangement joins TRBV2 to TRBJ2-2; D is undetermined. There are 15 residues in the CDR3. From germline, CDR1 is SNHLY and CDR2 FYNNEI. V was trimmed by 6 bases and J by 0 bases, leaving 11 bases between them. The CDR3 bases are TGTGCCAGCAGAATAGCAGCAACGAACACCGGGGAGCTGTTTTTT. Encoded protein: CASRIAATNTGELFF.

V usage is TRBV13 and J usage is TRBJ2-1; D is perhaps TRBD2 (5 bases). Germline V gene lookup returns CDR1 PRHDT and CDR2 FYEKMQ (reference sequence). Trimming pared 0 bases from V and 6 bases from J, leaving 6 bases between. The CDR3 is 13 residues long. The CDR3 DNA sequence: TGTGCCAGCAGCTTAGGCCGGGGCAATGAGCAGTTCTTC. Its translation: CASSLGRGNEQFF.

This clone was recorded once. The germline gene is not matched at one end of the junction; a read error may be the cause. The chain couples TRBV7-9 to TRBJ2-1, with 11 bases identical to TRBD1. Germline V lookup: CDR1 SEHNR, CDR2 FQNEAQ (reference sequence). CDR3 length equals 16 residues. The CDR3 sequence: CASSENRDRGYNGQFF. In DNA, the CDR3 is TGTGCCAGCAGCGAAAACCGGGACAGGGGGTACAATGGGCAGTTCTTC. The variable domain in full, completed from reference TRBV7-9 and TRBJ2-1, reads DTGVSQNPRHKITKRGQNVTFRCDPISEHNRLYWYRQTLGQGPEFLTYFQNEAQLEKSRLLSDRFSAERPKGSFSTLEIQRTEQGDSAMYLCASSENRDRGYNGQFFGPGTRLTVL.

As concerns this clone: This sample also contains other DNA sequences that code for the same CDR3. This chain links TRBV9 with TRBJ1-1; 7 bases are shared with TRBD1. Germline CDR1 reads SGDLS; CDR2 reads YYNGEE. This CDR3 has 14 amino acids. V gave up 3 bases and J gave up 2 bases; unmatched junction bases: 4. The DNA for the CDR3 is TGTGCCAGCAGCGCCGGGACAGCAAACACTGAAGCTTTCTTT. Protein: CASSAGTANTEAFF.